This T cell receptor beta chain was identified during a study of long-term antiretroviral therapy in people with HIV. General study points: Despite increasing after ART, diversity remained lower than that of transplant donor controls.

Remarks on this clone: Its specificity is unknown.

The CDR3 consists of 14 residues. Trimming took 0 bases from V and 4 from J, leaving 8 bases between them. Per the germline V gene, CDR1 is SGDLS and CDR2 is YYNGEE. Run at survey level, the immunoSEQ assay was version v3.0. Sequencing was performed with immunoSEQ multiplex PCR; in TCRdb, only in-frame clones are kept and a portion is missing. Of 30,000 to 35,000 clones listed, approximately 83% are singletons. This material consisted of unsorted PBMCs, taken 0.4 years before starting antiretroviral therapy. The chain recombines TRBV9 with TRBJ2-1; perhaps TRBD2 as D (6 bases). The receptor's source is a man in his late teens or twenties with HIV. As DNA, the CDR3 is TGTGCCAGCAGCGTAGGGGGGGTATACAATGAGCAGTTCTTC. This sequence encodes CASSVGGVYNEQFF.